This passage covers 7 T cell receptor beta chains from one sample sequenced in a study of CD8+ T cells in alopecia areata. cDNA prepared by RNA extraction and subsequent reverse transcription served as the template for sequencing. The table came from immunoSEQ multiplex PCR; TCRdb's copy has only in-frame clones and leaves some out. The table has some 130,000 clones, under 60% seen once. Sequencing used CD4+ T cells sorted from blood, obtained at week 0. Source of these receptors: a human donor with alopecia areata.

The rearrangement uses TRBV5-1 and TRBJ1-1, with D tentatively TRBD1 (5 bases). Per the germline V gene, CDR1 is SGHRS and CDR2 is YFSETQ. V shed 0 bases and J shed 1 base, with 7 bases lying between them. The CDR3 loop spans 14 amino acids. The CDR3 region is CASSLAGQNTEAFF. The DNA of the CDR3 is TGCGCCAGCAGCTTGGCGGGGCAGAACACTGAAGCTTTCTTT.

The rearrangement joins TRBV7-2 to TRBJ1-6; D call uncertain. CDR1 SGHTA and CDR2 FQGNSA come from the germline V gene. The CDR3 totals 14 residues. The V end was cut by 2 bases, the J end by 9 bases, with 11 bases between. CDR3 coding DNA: TGTGCCAGCAGCTTATATAAGGCCCGTTCACCCCTCCACTTT. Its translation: CASSLYKARSPLHF.

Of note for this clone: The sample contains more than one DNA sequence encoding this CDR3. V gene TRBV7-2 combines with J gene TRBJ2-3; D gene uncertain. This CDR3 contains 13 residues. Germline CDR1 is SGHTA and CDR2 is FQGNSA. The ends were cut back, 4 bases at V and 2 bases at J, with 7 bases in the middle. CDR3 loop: CASSSKSTDTQYF. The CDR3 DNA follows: TGTGCCAGCAGCTCCAAGTCCACAGATACGCAGTATTTT.

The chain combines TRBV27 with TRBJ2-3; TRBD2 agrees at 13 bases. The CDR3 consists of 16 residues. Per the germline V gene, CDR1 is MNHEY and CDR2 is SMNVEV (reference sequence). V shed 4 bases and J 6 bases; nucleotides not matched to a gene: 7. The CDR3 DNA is TGTGCCAGCAGTTCGACTAGCGGGGGGTTCCTGGATACGCAGTATTTT. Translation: CASSSTSGGFLDTQYF.

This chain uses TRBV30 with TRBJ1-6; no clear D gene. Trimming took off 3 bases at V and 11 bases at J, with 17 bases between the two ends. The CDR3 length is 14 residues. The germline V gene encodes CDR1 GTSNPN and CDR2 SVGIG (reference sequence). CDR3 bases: TGTGCCTGGAGCGGGGAATTGGGTCTTCCACCCCTCCACTTT. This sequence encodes CAWSGELGLPPLHF. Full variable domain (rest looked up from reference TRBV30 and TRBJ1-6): SQTIHQWPATLVQPVGSPLSLECTVEGTSNPNLYWYRQAAGRGLQLLFYSVGIGQISSEVPQNLSASRPQDRQFILSSKKLLLSDSGFYLCAWSGELGLPPLHFGNGTRLTVT.

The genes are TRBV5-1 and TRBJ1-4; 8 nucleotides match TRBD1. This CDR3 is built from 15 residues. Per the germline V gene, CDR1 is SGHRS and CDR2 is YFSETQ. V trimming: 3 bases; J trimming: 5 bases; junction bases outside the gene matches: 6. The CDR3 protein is CASSWTGLGNEKLFF. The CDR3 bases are TGCGCCAGCAGCTGGACAGGGTTGGGCAATGAAAAACTGTTTTTT.

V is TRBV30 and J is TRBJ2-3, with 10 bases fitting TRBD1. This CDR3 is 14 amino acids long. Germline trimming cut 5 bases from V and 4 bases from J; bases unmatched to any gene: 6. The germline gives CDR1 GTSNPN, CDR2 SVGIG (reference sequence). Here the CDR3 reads CAWDRQGAADTQYF. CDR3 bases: TGTGCCTGGGACCGACAGGGGGCAGCAGATACGCAGTATTTT.